This TCR beta chain came from a study of blood T cell repertoires in COVID-19. The wider study: Among Cohort 3 donors, those recovered had two negative PCRs, clearance, or symptom resolution.

V shed 0 bases and J 3 bases; nucleotides not matched to a gene: 15. The CDR3 sequence is 19 residues long. Per germline, CDR1 SGHRS and CDR2 YFSETQ. Method: immunoSEQ multiplex PCR; TCRdb's copy keeps in-frame clones and lacks some. Of under 300,000 clones detected, around 89% appear once; the ten largest clones hold around 2%. V usage is TRBV5-1 and J usage is TRBJ2-3; 8 bases fit TRBD1. The specimen sequenced was PBMCs or T cells enriched from blood (not recorded which). This TCR derives from a woman aged 55 to 70 in a cohort exposed to, infected with or recovered from COVID-19 (not recorded which). CDR3 region: CASSLEGRGQKFRTDTQYF. For the CDR3, the DNA is TGCGCCAGCAGCTTGGAGGGCAGGGGGCAAAAATTCCGGACAGATACGCAGTATTTT. The variable domain in full, completed from reference TRBV5-1 and TRBJ2-3, reads KAGVTQTPRYLIKTRGQQVTLSCSPISGHRSVSWYQQTPGQGLQFLFEYFSETQRNKGNFPGRFSGRQFSNSRSEMNVSTLELGDSALYLCASSLEGRGQKFRTDTQYFGPGTRLTVL.